Listed below are T cell receptor beta chains from one sample, sequenced in a study of CD8 T cells in Susac syndrome. MiXCR was run by TCRdb on the immunoSEQ multiplex PCR reads, yielding one entry per CDR3 protein. The repertoire has approximately 190,000 distinct CDR3 sequences, approximately 94% of them found once; the top ten carry around 0.096%. The sequenced sample consisted of CD4+ T cells from PBMCs. The receptors come from a human donor with Susac syndrome. Each CDR3 is given with its conserved first and last residue. D genes are given only for firm matches. Clone size is stated in some rows and not others, as once, few, many or a class when expanded.

TRBV7-2	NA	NA	TRBJ2-3	TGTGCCAGCAGCTCGCCGGGCCAGCCAGATACGCAGTATTTT	CASSSPGQPDTQYF
TRBV2	few	TRBD2	TRBJ2-1	TGTGCCAGCAGTACCTTAGCGGGGGCCATCTACAATGAGCAGTTCTTC	CASSTLAGAIYNEQFF
TRBV4-3	NA	TRBD1	TRBJ2-4	TGCGCCAGCAGCTCCAACAGGGGGCTAACCAAAAACATTCAGTACTTC	CASSSNRGLTKNIQYF
TRBV4-1	NA	NA	TRBJ1-5	TGCGCCAGCAGCCAAGATATTCAGGTTTTTAGCAATCAGCCCCAGCATTTT	CASSQDIQVFSNQPQHF
TRBV14	NA	TRBD1	TRBJ2-7	TGTGCCAGCAGCCGCCGGGACAGTTTCGACGAGCAGTACTTC	CASSRRDSFDEQYF
TRBV29-1	NA	TRBD1	TRBJ2-7	TGCAGCGTTGGGGGGACAGGGAACGAGCAGTACTTC	CSVGGTGNEQYF
TRBV20-1	NA	NA	TRBJ1-6	TGCAGTGCTAGACCCGGAACAGGGCCGGCCCTCCACTTT	CSARPGTGPALHF
TRBV6-2/TRBV6-3	NA	NA	TRBJ1-5	TGTGCCAGCAGTCCCCTGGATCAGCCCCAGCATTTT	CASSPLDQPQHF
TRBV10-3	NA	TRBD1	TRBJ2-1	TGTGCCATCAGTGAGGCGACAGGGGGCCTGGACAATGAGCAGTTCTTC	CAISEATGGLDNEQFF
TRBV27	NA	NA	TRBJ1-5	TGTGCCAGCAGTTTTCGGGGATTCAATCAGCCCCAGCATTTT	CASSFRGFNQPQHF
TRBV3-1	NA	NA	TRBJ1-3	TGTGCCAGCAGCCAAGTCCACACCATATATTTT	CASSQVHTIYF
TRBV9	once	TRBD1	TRBJ1-2	TGTGCCAGCAGCGTAGGAGGGACAGGGAACTATGGCTACACCTTC	CASSVGGTGNYGYTF
TRBV28	NA	NA	TRBJ1-2	TGTGCCAGCAGTTCGGGCGATATTGGGGTGGACACCTTC	CASSSGDIGVDTF
TRBV28	once	NA	TRBJ1-6	TGTGCCAGCAGTTTGGGGGGGATCGGTAATTCACCCCTCCACTTT	CASSLGGIGNSPLHF
TRBV18	few	NA	TRBJ2-5	TGTGCCAGCTCCCCAGTTCAAGAGACCCAGTACTTC	CASSPVQETQYF